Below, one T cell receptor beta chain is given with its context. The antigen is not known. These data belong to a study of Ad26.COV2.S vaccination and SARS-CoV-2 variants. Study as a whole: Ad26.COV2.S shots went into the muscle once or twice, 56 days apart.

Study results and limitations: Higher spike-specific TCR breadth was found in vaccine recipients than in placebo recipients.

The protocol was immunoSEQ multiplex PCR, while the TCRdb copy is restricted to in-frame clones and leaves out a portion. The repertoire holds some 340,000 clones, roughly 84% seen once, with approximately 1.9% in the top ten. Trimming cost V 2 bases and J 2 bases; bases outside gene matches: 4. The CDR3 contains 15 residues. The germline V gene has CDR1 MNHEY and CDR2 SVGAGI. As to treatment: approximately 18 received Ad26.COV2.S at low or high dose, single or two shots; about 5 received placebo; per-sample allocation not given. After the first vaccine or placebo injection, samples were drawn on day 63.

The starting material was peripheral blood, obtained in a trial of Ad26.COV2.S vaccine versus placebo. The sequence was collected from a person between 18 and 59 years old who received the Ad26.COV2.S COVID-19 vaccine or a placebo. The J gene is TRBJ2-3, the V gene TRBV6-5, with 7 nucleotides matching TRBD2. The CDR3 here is CASSYASGATDTQYF. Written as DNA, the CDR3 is TGTGCCAGCAGTTACGCTAGCGGCGCCACAGATACGCAGTATTTT.